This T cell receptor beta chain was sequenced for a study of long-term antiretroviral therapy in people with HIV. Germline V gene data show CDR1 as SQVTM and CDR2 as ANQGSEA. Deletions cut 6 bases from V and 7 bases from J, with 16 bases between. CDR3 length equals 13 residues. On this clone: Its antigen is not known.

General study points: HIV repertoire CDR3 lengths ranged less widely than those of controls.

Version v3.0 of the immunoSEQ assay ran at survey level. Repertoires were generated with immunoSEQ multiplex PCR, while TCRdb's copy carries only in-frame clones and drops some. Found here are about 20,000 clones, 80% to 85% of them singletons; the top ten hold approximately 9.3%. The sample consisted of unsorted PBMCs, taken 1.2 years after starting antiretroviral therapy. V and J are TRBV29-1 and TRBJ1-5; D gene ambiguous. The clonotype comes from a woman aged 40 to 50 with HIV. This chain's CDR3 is CSVGDPPGQPQHF. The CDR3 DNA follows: TGCAGCGTCGGCGACCCTCCGGGGCAGCCCCAGCATTTT. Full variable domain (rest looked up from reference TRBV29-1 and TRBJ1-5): SAVISQKPSRDICQRGTSLTIQCQVDSQVTMMFWYRQQPGQSLTLIATANQGSEATYESGFVIDKFPISRPNLTFSTLTVSNMSPEDSSIYLCSVGDPPGQPQHFGDGTRLSIL.